This paragraph reports one T cell receptor beta chain. The entry originates in a study of technical replicates of blood from a handful of donors. The table came from immunoSEQ multiplex PCR; TCRdb's copy has only in-frame clones and leaves some out. The table has 70,000 to 95,000 clones, roughly 94% seen once; the top ten hold around 0.22%. Sequences were obtained from T cells isolated from PBMCs. This receptor was obtained from a human donor in good health.

The CDR3 reads CSVEWDTQFYGYTF. As DNA, the CDR3 is TGCAGCGTTGAGTGGGACACCCAATTCTATGGCTACACCTTC. V gene TRBV29-1 combines with J gene TRBJ1-2, with TRBD1 as a possible D gene (6 bases). Germline V CDR1 and CDR2: SQVTM, ANQGSEA. Trimming shortened V by 3 bases and J by 4 bases, and 15 bases separated the two germline ends. The CDR3 runs to 14 residues.